These 14 T cell receptor beta chains came from one sample sequenced in a study of T cells after yellow fever vaccination. TCRdb ran MiXCR on the 5' RACE reads and lists one entry per CDR3 protein. The table shows 300,000 to 450,000 distinct CDR3 sequences, with 6.2% occurring only once. The source was PBMCs, collected 5 days after the yellow fever booster vaccination. These receptors were obtained from a man aged 25-45 years who received the YFV17D yellow fever vaccine.

The V and J genes are TRBV7-2 and TRBJ2-7, with TRBD2 as a possible D gene (5 bases). This CDR3 has 15 residues. The germline V gene encodes CDR1 SGHTA and CDR2 FQGNSA. V was cut by 4 bases and J by 2 bases, with 15 bases left in between. The CDR3 DNA sequence: TGTGCCAGCAGCTCGAACCCCCTAGCCCCCTACGAGCAGTACTTC. It is translated as CASSSNPLAPYEQYF.

This clonotype was detected only a few times. Here the CDR3 DNA reads TGCAGCGTTGTTATCTCCGGGGGCTACACCTTC. Its translation is CSVVISGGYTF. The chain couples TRBV29-1 to TRBJ1-2; no clear D. The length of the CDR3 is 11 residues. Trimming removed 4 bases from V and 8 bases from J, with 11 bases in between. In germline, CDR1 is SQVTM, CDR2 ANQGSEA.

There are many counts of this clonotype. The chain couples TRBV28 to TRBJ2-7; 10 bases map to TRBD2. The J segment lost 7 bases and the V segment lost 0 bases, leaving 9 bases of the junction unmatched. Germline loops: CDR1 MDHEN, CDR2 SYDVKM. CDR3 length equals 16 residues. CDR3 sequence (DNA): TGTGCCAGCAGTTTATGGGGTAGCGGGAGGCCAGGAGAGCAGTACTTC. Translating gives CASSLWGSGRPGEQYF.

This clonotype was picked up a small number of times. This chain uses TRBV6-5 with TRBJ2-5, with a weak D call TRBD1 (5 bases). The germline V gene encodes CDR1 MNHEY and CDR2 SVGAGI. This CDR3 has 16 residues. The V gene lost 0 bases and the J gene lost 4 bases, with 15 bases spanning the gap. CDR3: CASSYSTVGSAETQYF. The CDR3 DNA is TGTGCCAGCAGTTACTCGACAGTGGGCAGTGCAGAGACCCAGTACTTC.

A few counts support this clonotype. The chain links TRBV3-1 to TRBJ2-3; possibly TRBD1 for D (5 bases). The germline V and J ends were trimmed by 1 base and 4 bases, with 18 bases remaining between them. From germline, CDR1 is LGHDT and CDR2 YNNKEL (reference sequence). This CDR3 region has 17 residues. CDR3 region: CASSQGGLRLVSDTQYF. The CDR3 DNA is TGTGCCAGCAGCCAAGGGGGCCTCCGGCTGGTGTCAGATACGCAGTATTTT.

The gene calls are TRBV30 and TRBJ2-7; 7 nucleotides match TRBD1. The CDR3 is 14 amino acids. V lost 5 bases and J lost 3; bases outside the gene matches: 10. Looked up from germline, CDR1 is GTSNPN and CDR2 is SVGIG (reference sequence). Here the CDR3 reads CAWERTGDFYEQYF. The CDR3 DNA reads as TGTGCCTGGGAGAGAACAGGGGATTTCTACGAGCAGTACTTC. Using reference TRBV30 and TRBJ2-7 for the parts outside the CDR3, the full variable domain is SQTIHQWPATLVQPVGSPLSLECTVEGTSNPNLYWYRQAAGRGLQLLFYSVGIGQISSEVPQNLSASRPQDRQFILSSKKLLLSDSGFYLCAWERTGDFYEQYFGPGTRLTVT.

This clonotype was found a few times. The J gene is TRBJ1-1, the V gene TRBV15; D perhaps matches TRBD1 (6 bases). Per germline, CDR1 LNHNV and CDR2 YYDKDF (reference sequence). This CDR3 has 13 amino acids. Trimming took off 7 bases at V and 2 bases at J, with 11 bases between the two ends. The CDR3 sequence: CATMGTYNTEAFF. The CDR3 DNA sequence: TGTGCCACCATGGGGACATACAACACTGAAGCTTTCTTT.

Many counts were recorded for this clonotype. The gene calls are TRBV5-1 and TRBJ2-2, with D unclear. The CDR3 is 14 amino acids. Germline assignment: CDR1 SGHRS and CDR2 YFSETQ. Trimming stripped 4 bases from V and 7 bases from J, with 14 bases between. Here the CDR3 DNA reads TGCGCCAGCAGCATTAGGACGTATCTCGGGGAGCTGTTTTTT. Translating it yields CASSIRTYLGELFF.

This clonotype occurred a few times. The chain is built from TRBV19 and TRBJ2-5, with D maybe TRBD2 (6 bases). Germline assignment: CDR1 LNHDA and CDR2 SQIVND (reference sequence). This CDR3 region has 14 residues. V was cut by 3 bases and J by 5 bases, with 13 bases left in between. The CDR3 loop is CASSISGVRETQYF. In DNA form, the CDR3 reads TGTGCCAGTAGTATTTCGGGGGTCCGGGAGACCCAGTACTTC.

This clonotype occurred a few times. The CDR3 is CASSAPWYEQYF. The CDR3 bases are TGTGCCAGCAGCGCCCCATGGTACGAGCAGTACTTC. The chain couples TRBV11-2 to TRBJ2-7; D unresolved. Germline V lookup: CDR1 SGHAT, CDR2 FQNNGV. Trimming left V 5 bases short and J 4 bases short, with 9 bases between. The CDR3 loop spans 12 amino acids.

This rearrangement joins TRBV20-1 to TRBJ1-2; weak D call: TRBD1 (5 bases). V was cut by 1 base and J by 2 bases, with 17 bases left in between. Germline CDR1 DFQATT, CDR2 SNEGSKA (reference sequence). The CDR3 is made up of 16 amino acids. The CDR3 sequence is CSARGPSGTGNYGYTF. The CDR3 nucleotides are TGCAGTGCTAGAGGACCTTCTGGTACAGGCAACTATGGCTACACCTTC.

This clonotype was recorded a few times. The V call is TRBV6-6, the J call TRBJ2-2; D gene unclear. V was pared by 8 bases and J by 1 base, with 8 bases between. Germline V gene data show CDR1 as MNHNY and CDR2 as SVGAGI (reference sequence). CDR3 length: 13 residues. CDR3 amino acids: CASRPLNTGELFF. The CDR3, as DNA: TGTGCCAGCCGTCCCTTGAACACCGGGGAGCTGTTTTTT.

There are a few counts of this clonotype. This chain joins TRBV20-1 and TRBJ2-4; 11 nucleotides line up with TRBD2. Germline V CDR1 and CDR2: DFQATT, SNEGSKA (reference sequence). V lost 5 bases, J lost 0 bases, and 3 bases stayed unmatched. The CDR3 covers 15 residues. Here the CDR3 DNA reads TGCAGTGCTGGGGGGACTAGCGGAGCCAAAAACATTCAGTACTTC. This encodes CSAGGTSGAKNIQYF.

There are many counts of this clonotype. The rearrangement uses TRBV29-1 and TRBJ2-7; D may correspond to TRBD1 or TRBD2 (5 bases each). CDR3 length: 15 residues. The V and J ends lost 6 bases and 3 bases respectively, with 21 bases between them. Germline V gene data show CDR1 as SQVTM and CDR2 as ANQGSEA. This CDR3 is CSVNVGVGVGYEQYF. CDR3 nucleotides: TGCAGCGTAAACGTCGGGGTAGGGGTCGGCTACGAGCAGTACTTC.